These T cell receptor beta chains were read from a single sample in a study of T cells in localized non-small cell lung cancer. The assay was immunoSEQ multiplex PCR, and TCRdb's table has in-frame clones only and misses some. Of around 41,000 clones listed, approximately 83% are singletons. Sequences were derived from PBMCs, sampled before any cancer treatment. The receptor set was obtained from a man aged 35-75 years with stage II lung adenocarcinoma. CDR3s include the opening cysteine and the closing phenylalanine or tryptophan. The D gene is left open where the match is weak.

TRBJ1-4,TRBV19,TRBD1,TGTGCCAGTAGTATAGGATCGGGACAGGGGCGTGAAAAACTGTTTTTT,CASSIGSGQGREKLFF
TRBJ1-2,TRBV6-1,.,TGTGCCAGCAGTGTGGAGGGGACGGAAGGCTACACCTTC,CASSVEGTEGYTF
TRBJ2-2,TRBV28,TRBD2,TGTGCCAGCAGCTCACGTAGCGGGAGGTTGGACACCGGGGAGCTGTTTTTT,CASSSRSGRLDTGELFF
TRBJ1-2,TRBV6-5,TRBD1,TGTGCCAGCAGTTACCGCAGACAGGGGATGGGTGGCTACACCTTC,CASSYRRQGMGGYTF
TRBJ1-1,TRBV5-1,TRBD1,TGCGCCAGCAGGCCCGGGACAGGGAATTCGAACACTGAAGCTTTCTTT,CASRPGTGNSNTEAFF
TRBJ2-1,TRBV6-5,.,TGTGCCAGCAGTTACTCCGGGGGTTACTACAATGAGCAGTTCTTC,CASSYSGGYYNEQFF
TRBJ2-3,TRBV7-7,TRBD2,TGTGCTAGCAGCCCGCAGGGAGGGGTAGCAGATACGCAGTATTTT,CASSPQGGVADTQYF
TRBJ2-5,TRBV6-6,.,TGTGCCAGCAGTCCACGACAGCAGAGTTACCAAGAGACCCAGTACTTC,CASSPRQQSYQETQYF
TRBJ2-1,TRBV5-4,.,TGTGCCAGCAGTGAGACTAGAGCGAATGAGCAGTTCTTC,CASSETRANEQFF
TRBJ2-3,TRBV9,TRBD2,TGTGCCAGCAGCGTAGTTGGTAGCGGGAGTAGGACAGATACGCAGTATTTT,CASSVVGSGSRTDTQYF